The 14 T cell receptor beta chains in this list originate from one sample, sequenced in a study of PD-1 blockade in classical Hodgkin lymphoma (dated by TCRdb to the early 2020s). Library preparation was by the immunoSEQ multiplex PCR assay. The clones in this table, taken by TCRdb from immuneACCESS, are in-frame only. Not every clone is retained; where verified, under half of the shortfall comes from an unresolved V gene, and the cause of the rest is unknown. Here the sample has some 5,400 clones; roughly nine tenths occur a single time. Clones ranked in the top ten supply around 20% of the sample. What the time point label conveys for this sample: newly diagnosed, previously untreated cHL patient sample. A Miltenyi CD8+ T cell isolation kit was used for magnetic negative selection to purify CD8+ T cells from thawed PBMCs. Material: CD8+ T cells from blood. Receptors were obtained from a human donor with classical Hodgkin lymphoma.

This chain uses TRBV19 with TRBJ2-1; D is possibly TRBD2 (6 bases). Germline CDR1 is LNHDA and CDR2 is SQIVND (reference sequence). V lost 4 bases, J lost 3 bases, and 13 bases lay in between. This CDR3 has 15 residues. CDR3 in amino acids: CASSNLAHSYNEQFF. As DNA, the CDR3 is TGTGCCAGTAGTAATCTAGCGCATAGCTACAATGAGCAGTTCTTC. Supplemented by reference TRBV19 and TRBJ2-1, the full variable domain reads DGGITQSPKYLFRKEGQNVTLSCEQNLNHDAMYWYRQDPGQGLRLIYYSQIVNDFQKGDIAEGYSVSREKKESFPLTVTSAQKNPTAFYLCASSNLAHSYNEQFFGPGTRLTVL.

A remark on this clone: One end of the junction is discordant with germline, which a read error may explain. This sample includes further DNA sequences coding for the same CDR3. The J gene is TRBJ1-2, the V gene TRBV30, with D possibly being TRBD1 (5 bases). In germline, CDR1 is GTSNPN, CDR2 SVGIG (reference sequence). CDR3 length equals 13 residues. CDR3 DNA sequence: TGCGCCTGGAGTGTCGGGGGGTCCTATGGCTACACCTTC. It specifies CAWSVGGSYGYTF.

V is TRBV14 and J is TRBJ1-6, with D uncertain. V was clipped by 0 bases and J by 9 bases, with 9 bases between them. This CDR3 is built from 14 residues. Germline V gene sequence: CDR1 SGHDN, CDR2 FVKESK. CDR3 nucleotide sequence: TGTGCCAGCAGCCAAGATTGGGCATTTTCACCCCTCCACTTT. Its protein is CASSQDWAFSPLHF.

V is TRBV28 and J is TRBJ2-7; D is ambiguous. Germline-derived CDR1 and CDR2 are MDHEN and SYDVKM. V lost 6 bases, J lost 4 bases, and 10 bases lay in between. CDR3 size: 12 residues. CDR3 sequence reads: CASSSTLYEQYF. CDR3 in DNA: TGTGCCAGCAGCTCAACACTTTACGAGCAGTACTTC.

This chain uses TRBV7-8 with TRBJ2-6; D remains ambiguous. Trimming shortened V by 6 bases and J by 1 base, and 4 bases separated the two germline ends. Germline V gene lookup returns CDR1 SGHVS and CDR2 FQNEAQ. This CDR3 has 13 residues. CDR3 sequence: CASRRSGANVLTF. The CDR3 DNA follows: TGTGCCAGCAGACGTTCTGGGGCCAACGTCCTGACTTTC.

The gene calls are TRBV5-1 and TRBJ1-2; a weak D match, TRBD1 (6 bases). Germline V CDR1 and CDR2: SGHRS, YFSETQ. The CDR3 is 15 residues long. V lost 4 bases to trimming and J lost 4 bases, with 17 bases between them. The CDR3 coding sequence is TGCGCCAGCAGCCCCACAGGGCAGCGAAGCTATGGCTACACCTTC. Translation gives CASSPTGQRSYGYTF.

This chain connects TRBV25-1 to TRBJ1-1; no clear D gene. The germline V and J ends were trimmed by 7 bases and 4 bases, with 13 bases remaining between them. This CDR3 spans 13 amino acids. Germline CDR1 MGHDK, CDR2 SYGVNS. CDR3 bases: TGTGCCAGCAACCCACCTCGTGGCACTGAAGCTTTCTTT. The encoded protein is CASNPPRGTEAFF.

In nucleotides, the CDR3 is TGTGCCAGCAGCTTCGGGGTCTACGAGCAGTACTTC. As protein: CASSFGVYEQYF. The chain employs TRBV5-4 and TRBJ2-7, with D perhaps TRBD2 (5 bases). There are 12 residues in the CDR3. Trimming left V 2 bases short and J 3 bases short, with 6 bases between. Germline loops: CDR1 SGHNT, CDR2 YYREEE (reference sequence).

The rearrangement links TRBV21-1 to TRBJ2-1; the listed D gene, TRBD1, was not tested against the DNA. TRBV21-1 is classified as a pseudogene. There are 15 residues in the CDR3. CDR3 bases: TGTGCCAGCAGCCGTACAGGGTTCAGTCCCAATGAGCAGTTCTTC. Residues: CASSRTGFSPNEQFF.

This chain links TRBV15 with TRBJ1-4, with D possibly matching TRBD1 (5 bases). The germline V and J ends were trimmed by 1 base and 8 bases, with 11 bases remaining between them. Germline assignment: CDR1 LNHNV and CDR2 YYDKDF (reference sequence). The CDR3 spans 14 residues. The CDR3 DNA is TGTGCCACCAGCAGAGTCAGGGAAGGGGAAAAACTGTTTTTT. Translated: CATSRVREGEKLFF. Variable domain in full (rest from reference TRBV15 and TRBJ1-4): DAMVIQNPRYQVTQFGKPVTLSCSQTLNHNVMYWYQQKSSQAPKLLFHYYDKDFNNEADTPDNFQSRRPNTSFCFLDIRSPGLGDTAMYLCATSRVREGEKLFFGSGTQLSVL.

This rearrangement joins TRBV5-6 to TRBJ2-3; weak D call: TRBD2 (6 bases). Germline assignment: CDR1 SGHDT and CDR2 YYEEEE. Trimming removed 0 bases from V and 1 base from J, with 12 bases in between. The CDR3 runs 16 residues. The CDR3 bases are TGTGCCAGCAGCTTGGCCGTCGGGAGAGGCACAGATACGCAGTATTTT. Its translation: CASSLAVGRGTDTQYF.

The rearrangement joins TRBV6-6 to TRBJ1-5; D not certain. Trimming left V 3 bases short and J 6 bases short, with 9 bases between. CDR3 size: 13 residues. The germline V gene has CDR1 MNHNY and CDR2 SVGAGI (reference sequence). In DNA, the CDR3 is TGTGCCAGCAGTTATAAGGAGGGTCAGCCCCAGCATTTT. It yields the protein CASSYKEGQPQHF.

This clone was observed a single time. The J gene is TRBJ2-3, the V gene TRBV10-3, with D possibly matching TRBD2 (6 bases). CDR3 size: 13 residues. V lost 8 bases and J lost 2, with 11 bases in between. The germline gives CDR1 ENHRY, CDR2 SYGVKD. The CDR3: CAIHRDFTDTQYF. The CDR3 nucleotides are TGTGCCATCCACCGGGACTTCACAGATACGCAGTATTTT.

The genes are TRBV27 and TRBJ2-7; 7 bases map to TRBD1. V lost 5 bases to trimming and J lost 2 bases; unmatched junction nucleotides: 9. The CDR3 is made up of 15 amino acids. CDR1 is MNHEY, CDR2 SMNVEV, per germline (reference sequence). The CDR3 DNA is TGTGCCAGCAGTCCTTCCGACAGGGCGCCCTACGAGCAGTACTTC. This gives the protein CASSPSDRAPYEQYF.